One and the same sample provided the 32 T cell receptor beta chains below, sequenced in a study of T cell responses to AZD1222 COVID-19 vaccine. This table comes from immunoSEQ multiplex PCR, and its TCRdb copy is limited to in-frame clones, with some not included. The sample lists about 140,000 clones; 80% to 95% were seen once. The sequenced sample was peripheral blood, obtained 28 days after the second AZD1222 dose. These receptors all stem from an adult who received the AZD1222 COVID-19 vaccine.

The chain recombines TRBV7-2 with TRBJ2-1; 9 bases match TRBD2. This CDR3 is 15 amino acids long. Germline-derived CDR1 and CDR2 are SGHTA and FQGNSA. V lost 6 bases, J lost 2 bases, and 5 bases stayed unmatched. Here the CDR3 DNA reads TGTGCCAGCAGTCTCGGACTAGCGCCCTACAATGAGCAGTTCTTC. It encodes CASSLGLAPYNEQFF. Complete variable domain (other parts from reference TRBV7-2 and TRBJ2-1): GAGVSQSPSNKVTEKGKDVELRCDPISGHTALYWYRQSLGQGLEFLIYFQGNSAPDKSGLPSDRFSAERTGGSVSTLTIQRTQQEDSAVYLCASSLGLAPYNEQFFGPGTRLTVL.

The DNA for the CDR3 is TGCGCCAGCAGCTATCGAGGCCAGGGGGACACCGGGGAGCTGTTTTTT. Encoded protein: CASSYRGQGDTGELFF. V gene TRBV5-1 combines with J gene TRBJ2-2, with 7 bases lining up with TRBD1. The germline CDR1 and CDR2 sequences are SGHRS and YFSETQ. The CDR3 totals 16 residues. With 3 bases clipped from V and 3 bases from J, the junction kept 8 bases outside the gene matches.

The V call is TRBV9, the J call TRBJ1-2, with a tentative D call TRBD1 (6 bases). Germline CDR1 reads SGDLS; CDR2 reads YYNGEE. The CDR3 consists of 14 residues. Deletions cut 0 bases from V and 8 bases from J, with 14 bases between. CDR3 DNA: TGTGCCAGCAGCGTAGCCAGGGGAAAGGGGGGCTACACCTTC. Encoded protein: CASSVARGKGGYTF.

The V and J genes are TRBV29-1 and TRBJ2-2; 8 bases line up with TRBD1. This CDR3 has 13 residues. The germline CDR1 and CDR2 sequences are SQVTM and ANQGSEA. V was pared by 4 bases and J by 7 bases, with 5 bases of the junction left unmatched. CDR3 sequence: CSVVQGAGGELFF. DNA of the CDR3: TGCAGCGTTGTGCAGGGGGCGGGCGGGGAGCTGTTTTTT.

This chain links TRBV7-9 with TRBJ1-4, with D possibly being TRBD1 (6 bases). CDR3 size: 15 residues. CDR1 and CDR2 from the germline V gene are SEHNR and FQNEAQ (reference sequence). Between the trimmed V and J ends, which lost 7 bases and 4 bases, there was a span of 16 bases. The CDR3 loop reads CASTLGGARNEKLFF. The CDR3 DNA reads as TGTGCCAGCACACTCGGGGGGGCCCGTAATGAAAAACTGTTTTTT.

The V gene is TRBV5-4, the J gene TRBJ2-1; TRBD2 agrees at 11 bases. CDR1 is SGHNT and CDR2 is YYREEE in the germline V gene (reference sequence). Losses at the gene ends were 0 bases for V and 12 bases for J; bases not matched to a gene: 17. The CDR3 consists of 18 residues. CDR3 loop: CASSLEATKIAGGPRQFF. CDR3 in DNA: TGTGCCAGCAGCTTGGAGGCTACGAAAATAGCGGGAGGGCCCCGGCAGTTCTTC.

This chain joins TRBV27 and TRBJ2-1; the D gene is possibly TRBD2 (5 bases). Germline V gives CDR1 MNHEY, CDR2 SMNVEV (reference sequence). The CDR3 sequence is 13 residues long. V lost 0 bases and J 8 bases, leaving 8 bases between the germline ends. The CDR3 DNA reads TGTGCCAGCAGTTTATCCGGGGTAGATGAGCAGTTCTTC. Amino acid sequence: CASSLSGVDEQFF.

CDR3: CASSQRTGLLTDTQYF. CDR3 DNA: TGCGCCAGCAGCCAACGGACGGGACTCCTCACAGATACGCAGTATTTT. This chain joins TRBV4-3 and TRBJ2-3, with a possible D match to TRBD2 (6 bases). CDR3 size: 16 residues. V was shortened by 2 bases and J by 2 bases, with 14 bases between the two germline ends. Germline assignment: CDR1 LGHNA and CDR2 YSLEER.

This chain joins TRBV27 and TRBJ1-5, with D unresolved. Germline-derived CDR1 and CDR2 are MNHEY and SMNVEV (reference sequence). CDR3 length: 14 amino acids. V lost 5 bases and J 3 bases, leaving 11 bases between the germline ends. The CDR3 spells CASSPDGHNQPQHF. The CDR3 bases are TGTGCCAGCAGTCCCGACGGTCACAATCAGCCCCAGCATTTT.

This rearrangement joins TRBV9 to TRBJ2-3; no clear D gene. V shed 3 bases and J shed 4 bases, with 9 bases lying between them. Germline CDR1 SGDLS, CDR2 YYNGEE. The CDR3 sequence is 13 residues long. CDR3 loop: CASSAKGSDTQYF. The DNA of the CDR3 is TGTGCCAGCAGCGCCAAGGGTTCAGATACGCAGTATTTT.

CDR3 sequence: CASSLGTGAAGANVLTF. CDR3 in DNA: TGTGCCAGCAGCTTGGGGACGGGGGCGGCTGGGGCCAACGTCCTGACTTTC. The chain recombines TRBV7-8 with TRBJ2-6, with D perhaps being TRBD1 or TRBD2 (6 bases each). Germline assignment: CDR1 SGHVS and CDR2 FQNEAQ. Trimming took 3 bases from V and 2 from J, leaving 14 bases between them. This CDR3 has 17 amino acids.

V is TRBV7-8 and J is TRBJ2-3; D gene uncertain. V lost 4 bases, J lost 6 bases, and 11 bases lay in between. Germline CDR1 and CDR2: SGHVS and FQNEAQ. The CDR3 runs 13 residues. CDR3 sequence (DNA): TGTGCCAGCAGCTCCCTCGGAAGGGATACGCAGTATTTT. Its translation: CASSSLGRDTQYF.

The chain uses TRBV30 and TRBJ2-7; TRBD2 matches at 7 bases. The V and J ends lost 0 bases and 6 bases, in that order; junction bases with no gene match: 11. The CDR3 spans 15 residues. Germline-derived CDR1 and CDR2 are GTSNPN and SVGIG (reference sequence). CDR3: CAWSVRVVSGVEQYF. The CDR3 bases are TGTGCCTGGAGTGTACGCGTGGTAAGCGGGGTCGAGCAGTACTTC. Combining the CDR3 with reference TRBV30 and TRBJ2-7 gives the whole variable domain SQTIHQWPATLVQPVGSPLSLECTVEGTSNPNLYWYRQAAGRGLQLLFYSVGIGQISSEVPQNLSASRPQDRQFILSSKKLLLSDSGFYLCAWSVRVVSGVEQYFGPGTRLTVT.

The V gene is TRBV10-3, the J gene TRBJ1-1, with a weak D call TRBD1 (5 bases). The CDR3 consists of 12 residues. CDR1 ENHRY and CDR2 SYGVKD come from the germline V gene. With 7 bases removed from V and 4 bases from J, the gap between germline ends came to 10 bases. The CDR3 DNA reads as TGTGCCATCAAACCCGGGGGCACTGAAGCTTTCTTT. Residues: CAIKPGGTEAFF.

The V call is TRBV6-5, the J call TRBJ2-5; a possible D gene is TRBD1 (6 bases). The CDR3 runs to 13 residues. Trimming removed 6 bases from V and 3 bases from J, with 11 bases in between. Looked up from germline, CDR1 is MNHEY and CDR2 is SVGAGI. The CDR3 region has the DNA TGTGCCAGCAGGGGGGACACCGAAGAGACCCAGTACTTC. It yields the protein CASRGDTEETQYF.

The chain recombines TRBV28 with TRBJ1-3, with D possibly matching TRBD1 (6 bases). Trimming left V 5 bases short and J 3 bases short, with 14 bases between. The V gene's germline CDR1 is MDHEN and CDR2 SYDVKM. The CDR3 runs to 15 residues. For the CDR3, the DNA is TGTGCCAGCAGTCAGGGTGGGGGCCTTGGAAACACCATATATTTT. As protein: CASSQGGGLGNTIYF.

The rearrangement links TRBV6-6 to TRBJ1-2; D gene uncertain. Trimming removed 4 bases at V and 8 bases at J, with 8 bases between. CDR1 MNHNY and CDR2 SVGAGI come from the germline V gene (reference sequence). CDR3 length equals 11 residues. CDR3 nucleotides: TGTGCCAGCAGTTCCGCTAAAGGCTACACCTTC. Encoded protein: CASSSAKGYTF.

The rearrangement uses TRBV19 and TRBJ1-5; 8 bases agree with TRBD1. The J segment lost 1 base and the V segment lost 5 bases, leaving 4 bases of the junction unmatched. Germline assignment: CDR1 LNHDA and CDR2 SQIVND (reference sequence). CDR3 length: 15 residues. The CDR3 DNA reads TGTGCCAGTAGTCCGGACAGGGCCAGCAATCAGCCCCAGCATTTT. This gives the protein CASSPDRASNQPQHF.

V gene TRBV7-9 combines with J gene TRBJ1-3, with D possibly TRBD1 on 6 matching bases. The length of the CDR3 is 17 residues. Germline loops: CDR1 SEHNR, CDR2 FQNEAQ (reference sequence). With 0 bases removed from V and 8 bases from J, the gap between germline ends came to 20 bases. This CDR3 reads CASSLAYREDVGYTIYF. CDR3 coding DNA: TGTGCCAGCAGCTTAGCTTACAGGGAGGACGTGGGATACACCATATATTTT.

The gene calls are TRBV3-1 (or the pseudogene TRBV3-2) and TRBJ2-1; 10 bases agree with TRBD2. Trimming removed 7 bases from V and 4 bases from J; junction bases left unmatched: 10. The CDR3 sequence is 16 residues long. Germline V gene lookup returns CDR1 LGHDT and CDR2 YNNKEL (reference sequence). The CDR3 DNA sequence: TGTGCCAGCACCGCTAGCGGGAGACTTAGATACAATGAGCAGTTCTTC. Encoded protein: CASTASGRLRYNEQFF.

CDR3 loop: CASSLSPGLASYEQYF. The CDR3 nucleotides read TGTGCCAGCAGTTTATCTCCGGGACTAGCCTCCTACGAGCAGTACTTC. V usage is TRBV27 and J usage is TRBJ2-7, with TRBD2 matching 9 bases. Germline CDR1 MNHEY, CDR2 SMNVEV (reference sequence). CDR3 length: 16 residues. V shed 0 bases and J 0 bases; nucleotides not matched to a gene: 3.

The J gene is TRBJ1-1, the V gene TRBV28; D is ambiguous. The CDR3 runs 14 residues. V lost 2 bases and J lost 5, with 12 bases in between. The V gene's germline CDR1 is MDHEN and CDR2 SYDVKM. The CDR3: CASSLTARETEAFF. CDR3 DNA: TGTGCCAGCAGTTTAACGGCGAGGGAGACTGAAGCTTTCTTT.

J is TRBJ2-7 and V is TRBV5-1, with TRBD1 identical over 10 bases. Germline CDR1 is SGHRS and CDR2 is YFSETQ. This CDR3 spans 14 amino acids. The V gene end was trimmed by 2 bases and the J gene end by 7 bases; junction bases not matched to a gene: 6. This CDR3 is CASSFGQGVGEQYF. CDR3 bases: TGCGCCAGCAGCTTTGGACAGGGGGTGGGAGAGCAGTACTTC.

The count of this clone is one. The rearrangement uses TRBV7-9 and TRBJ1-5, with 10 bases aligning to TRBD1. The germline V gene encodes CDR1 SEHNR and CDR2 FQNEAQ (reference sequence). Trimming took 1 base from V and 2 from J; bases not matched to a gene: 2. The CDR3 consists of 16 residues. For the CDR3, the DNA is TGTGCCAGCAGCTTAGGACAGGGGGCGCGCAATCAGCCCCAGCATTTT. Protein product: CASSLGQGARNQPQHF.

The V and J genes are TRBV6-2 or TRBV6-3 and TRBJ2-1; D might be TRBD1 (6 bases). This CDR3 comprises 18 residues. The ends were cut back, 3 bases at V and 6 bases at J, with 24 bases in the middle. Germline V lookup: CDR1 MNHEY, CDR2 SVGEGT. The CDR3 protein is CASSYRKLARQVINEQFF. CDR3 DNA: TGTGCCAGCAGTTATCGGAAGCTCGCGAGACAGGTTATCAATGAGCAGTTCTTC.

The chain has TRBV5-6 and TRBJ2-7; D tentatively reads TRBD1 or TRBD2 (5 bases each). The length of the CDR3 is 13 residues. The V end lost 4 bases, the J end lost 5 bases, and 13 bases lay between the germline ends. The V gene's germline CDR1 is SGHDT and CDR2 YYEEEE. The CDR3 nucleotides are TGTGCCAGCAGCCAAATCGGGGCCGACGAGCAGTACTTC. It is translated as CASSQIGADEQYF.

The gene calls are TRBV30 and TRBJ1-3; a weak D match, TRBD1 (6 bases). V lost 3 bases to trimming and J lost 0 bases, with 12 bases between them. This CDR3 has 15 amino acids. Germline V gene sequence: CDR1 GTSNPN, CDR2 SVGIG (reference sequence). The CDR3 spells CAWRSGQISGNTIYF. The DNA for the CDR3 is TGTGCCTGGAGATCCGGACAGATCTCTGGAAACACCATATATTTT.

The V and J genes are TRBV6-2 or TRBV6-3 and TRBJ1-5; a possible D gene is TRBD1 (6 bases). The CDR3 covers 13 residues. CDR1 and CDR2 from the germline V gene are MNHEY and SVGEGT. V was shortened by 4 bases and J by 11 bases, with 15 bases between the two germline ends. The chain's CDR3 is CASSLAGGGSQHF. For the CDR3, the DNA is TGTGCCAGCAGTTTGGCAGGAGGGGGGTCCCAGCATTTT.

The V gene is TRBV11-2, the J gene TRBJ1-1; D may be TRBD1 (5 bases). The CDR3 sequence is 12 residues long. The germline gives CDR1 SGHAT, CDR2 FQNNGV. V was pared by 5 bases and J by 8 bases, with 12 bases between. The DNA for the CDR3 is TGTGCCAGCAGCCCCACTCAGGGCGAAGCTTTCTTT. Protein product: CASSPTQGEAFF.

The genes are TRBV4-3 and TRBJ1-5; unclear D gene. Germline CDR1 reads LGHNA; CDR2 reads YSLEER. V dropped 1 base and J dropped 3 bases, with 10 bases sitting between them. CDR3 length equals 15 residues. The CDR3 protein is CASSQVRGNNQPQHF. The DNA for the CDR3 is TGCGCCAGCAGCCAAGTACGAGGGAACAATCAGCCCCAGCATTTT.

This clone was detected only once. The rearrangement joins TRBV7-2 to TRBJ1-3; TRBD1 might be the D (6 bases). CDR3 length: 18 amino acids. Germline V gene data show CDR1 as SGHTA and CDR2 as FQGNSA. V lost 4 bases to trimming and J lost 0 bases, with 19 bases between them. The CDR3 is CASSSRGPGASSGNTIYF. The CDR3 DNA follows: TGTGCCAGCAGCTCAAGGGGTCCAGGGGCCTCCTCTGGAAACACCATATATTTT.

The chain links TRBV27 to TRBJ2-4; 11 bases map to TRBD1. V was clipped by 6 bases and J by 0 bases; unmatched bases: 1. This CDR3 contains 15 residues. Per germline, CDR1 MNHEY and CDR2 SMNVEV (reference sequence). The CDR3 loop is CASRDRGQAKNIQYF. In DNA form, the CDR3 reads TGTGCCAGCAGGGACAGGGGGCAAGCCAAAAACATTCAGTACTTC.